A selection of T cell receptor beta chains follows, all from one sample in a study of T cells expressing NK-cell markers. Reprocessing the 5' RACE reads, TCRdb reports a single entry for every CDR3 protein and omits DNA. Seen in this sample are 130,000 to 150,000 distinct CDR3 sequences; the ten most common clones hold 9% to 15%. Sequencing was done on a sample of blood T cells: a sorted CD56 or NKG2C T cell subset, CD4+ or CD8+ T cells, or bulk PBMC T cells (not recorded which). The source is a man aged 18-30 years in good health. Both conserved end residues are part of each CDR3.

TRBJ1-1,TRBV7-2,CASSLGQDAFF
TRBJ2-5,TRBV20-1,CSASPGLAGDETQYF
TRBJ2-1,TRBV6-5,CASSLSSVNEQFF
TRBJ2-2,TRBV29-1,CSAEITPGQGTNLNTGELFF
TRBJ1-5,TRBV27,CASSLSGQGFQPQHF
TRBJ2-3,TRBV12-3/TRBV12-4,CASSGGTLAGDPFSTDTQYF
TRBJ2-4,TRBV7-9,CASSRGTENIQYF
TRBJ1-3,TRBV12-5,CASGLVGTGTGNTIYF
TRBJ2-5,TRBV5-1,CASSAGLAEETQYF
TRBJ2-1,TRBV30,CAWTSGTGWNEQFF
TRBJ2-7,TRBV7-6,CASSPSGAYEQYF
TRBJ2-7,TRBV12-3/TRBV12-4,CASSGTATLYEQYF
TRBJ2-2,TRBV15,CATSRDMGNGELFF
TRBJ2-1,TRBV7-9,CASSLVGSTSSYNEQFF
TRBJ2-1,TRBV14,CASSPRPSNEQFF
TRBJ2-3,TRBV5-4,CASSTLTDTQYF
TRBJ2-5,TRBV15,CATSRDRQETQYF
TRBJ1-1,TRBV4-1,CASSQARGLNTEAFF
TRBJ2-1,TRBV24-1,CATSDWRERDEQFF
TRBJ2-7,TRBV6-2/TRBV6-3,CVTTRTRGAKEQYF
TRBJ2-1,TRBV7-2,CASSPPLGLQRGNEQFF
TRBJ1-1,TRBV20-1,CSAPDILNTEAFF
TRBJ1-5,TRBV7-2,CASSPLPGSNQPQHF
TRBJ2-6,TRBV27,CASSRGTSGPGANVLTF
TRBJ2-5,TRBV12-3/TRBV12-4,CASSLIAGGGETQYF
TRBJ1-1,TRBV4-2,CASSQGGIVNTEAFF
TRBJ2-7,TRBV3-1,CASSQDPSSYEQYF
TRBJ1-5,TRBV2,CASKDSTGSNQPQHF
TRBJ2-1,TRBV5-1,CASSFPGEGGDEQFF
TRBJ1-2,TRBV29-1,CSVPRGRGGYTF
TRBJ2-1,TRBV7-9,CASSGRQGLNEQFF
TRBJ1-5,TRBV6-5,CASWAGQGQYSNQPQHF
TRBJ1-1,TRBV19,CASSIGGPTEAFF
TRBJ2-4,TRBV6-5,CASSYSSQLLAKNIQYF
TRBJ2-5,TRBV10-3,CAISDIQSEETQYF